These T cell receptor beta chains were read from a single sample in a study of blood T cell repertoires in COVID-19. Sequencing was performed with immunoSEQ multiplex PCR; in TCRdb, only in-frame clones are kept and a portion is missing. Of more than 300,000 clones in the sample, 88% are singletons; the top ten hold 1.2%. The sample comprised PBMCs or T cells enriched from blood (not recorded which). These receptors were collected from a woman younger than 35 who had recovered from COVID-19. CDR3s include the opening cysteine and the closing phenylalanine or tryptophan. D genes are given only for firm matches. Part of the rows lack a size; the others show once, few, many or a class for expanded clones.

>19|TRBV10-2|NA|NA|TRBJ1-3
TGCGCCAGCAGTGAGTCGAGACTCTCACCGGAGCCCTCTGGAAACACCATATATTTT
CASSESRLSPEPSGNTIYF
>12|TRBV7-9|NA|NA|TRBJ1-5
TGTGCCAGCAGCTTTTTAAATCAGCCCCAGCATTTT
CASSFLNQPQHF
>16|TRBV19|NA|TRBD1|TRBJ1-4
TGTGCCAGTAGTCCACACCGACAGGGACAAAGGGAAAAACTGTTTTTT
CASSPHRQGQREKLFF
>14|TRBV5-1|once|TRBD1|TRBJ1-2
TGCGCCAGCAGCGCGGACAGGGCTGGCTATGGCTACACCTTC
CASSADRAGYGYTF
>14|TRBV16|NA|TRBD1|TRBJ2-3
TGTGCCAGCAGCCGACAGGGGATAACAGATACGCAGTATTTT
CASSRQGITDTQYF
>15|TRBV5-1|NA|TRBD1|TRBJ1-4
TGCGCCAGCAGCTTACGTCAGGGGGCCGGTGAAAAACTGTTTTTT
CASSLRQGAGEKLFF
>15|TRBV6-1|NA|NA|TRBJ1-2
TGTGCCAGCAGTGAGTCCAGCGTCGGTGGCTATGGCTACACCTTC
CASSESSVGGYGYTF
>14|TRBV3-1/TRBV3-2|NA|TRBD1|TRBJ2-7
TGTGCCAGCAGCCAAATAGGACAGGGCTACGAGCAGTACTTC
CASSQIGQGYEQYF
>16|TRBV6-2/TRBV6-3|NA|NA|TRBJ2-7
TGTGCCAGCAGTTCCCTCAGGAAAGGAGGGGTTGGCGAGCAGTACTTC
CASSSLRKGGVGEQYF
>17|TRBV14|NA|TRBD2|TRBJ2-5
TGTGCCAGCAGCTCATTTAGCGCGCGGGGGACTCAAGAGACCCAGTACTTC
CASSSFSARGTQETQYF
>16|TRBV5-1|few|TRBD1|TRBJ2-3
TGCGCCAGCAGCTTGGGGAGGACAGGGACAGGGGATACGCAGTATTTT
CASSLGRTGTGDTQYF
>13|TRBV4-2|NA|NA|TRBJ2-1
TGTGCCAGCAGCCAAGGGACTAACAATGAGCAGTTCTTC
CASSQGTNNEQFF
>13|TRBV14|NA|NA|TRBJ2-1
TGTGCCAGCAGCCCTATTCGAGGCGATGAGCAGTTCTTC
CASSPIRGDEQFF
>17|TRBV5-6|NA|TRBD2|TRBJ2-3
TGTGCCAGCAGCTTGTCCTTGTCTAGCGGGGGGCGAGATACGCAGTATTTT
CASSLSLSSGGRDTQYF
>13|TRBV7-8|once|TRBD2|TRBJ2-7
TGTGCCAGCAGCGCGCGGGGGACCTACGAGCAGTACTTC
CASSARGTYEQYF
>16|TRBV9|once|TRBD2|TRBJ2-3
TGTGCCAGCAGCATAGGGACTAGCGGGCCCACAGATACGCAGTATTTT
CASSIGTSGPTDTQYF
>15|TRBV11-2|once|NA|TRBJ1-1
TGTGCCAGCAGCTTAGATGGGAGGAGGGACACTGAAGCTTTCTTT
CASSLDGRRDTEAFF
>14|TRBV6-5|once|NA|TRBJ1-4
TGTGCCAGCAGTTACTCGTCCCCCGAGGAAAAACTGTTTTTT
CASSYSSPEEKLFF
>16|TRBV9|NA|NA|TRBJ1-5
TGTGCCAGCAGCGGGGGGGACGGTAGTTACAATCAGCCCCAGCATTTT
CASSGGDGSYNQPQHF
>18|TRBV7-3|NA|TRBD1|TRBJ2-6
TGTGCCAGCAGCCCATGGACAGGGGGGAACTCTGGGGCCAACGTCCTGACTTTC
CASSPWTGGNSGANVLTF
>13|TRBV19|few|TRBD1|TRBJ1-1
TGTGCCAGTAGTGGGACAGGTGGGACTGAAGCTTTCTTT
CASSGTGGTEAFF
>15|TRBV4-3|NA|TRBD1|TRBJ1-2
TGCGCCAGCAGCCCCTACCAGGGGGCGTCCTATGGCTACACCTTC
CASSPYQGASYGYTF
>14|TRBV5-1|NA|TRBD2|TRBJ2-7
TGCGCCAGCAGCTCGGGGGGGTCTGTGGACGAGCAGTACTTC
CASSSGGSVDEQYF
>11|TRBV6-5|NA|NA|TRBJ2-1
TGTGCCAGCAGTCGCGACAGTGAGCAGTTCTTC
CASSRDSEQFF
>15|TRBV4-2|once|NA|TRBJ2-1
TGTGCCAGCAGCCAAGAAGGCCTACACAGGGATGAGCAGTTCTTC
CASSQEGLHRDEQFF
>13|TRBV29-1|NA|NA|TRBJ1-1
TGCAGCGTGGTAACAGGGCTGCGAACTGAAGCTTTCTTT
CSVVTGLRTEAFF
>13|TRBV12-3/TRBV12-4|NA|NA|TRBJ1-1
TGTGCCAGCAGTTTGGCCCCGGGCACTGAAGCTTTCTTT
CASSLAPGTEAFF
>13|TRBV29-1|NA|TRBD2|TRBJ2-7
TGCAGCGTCCGGACTAGGCCGCCCAGCGAGCAGTACTTC
CSVRTRPPSEQYF
>14|TRBV1|NA|NA|TRBJ2-1
TGCACCAGCAGCCGAATCACCCCACTGAGTGAGCAGTTCTTC
CTSSRITPLSEQFF
>15|TRBV4-3|NA|NA|TRBJ1-2
TGCGCCAGCAGCCAAGATCTGGGGGGGCCGTATGGCTACACCTTC
CASSQDLGGPYGYTF
>13|TRBV5-1|NA|NA|TRBJ1-2
TGCGCCAGCAGCTCTGACAGAATCTATGGCTACACCTTC
CASSSDRIYGYTF
>15|TRBV19|NA|NA|TRBJ1-1
TGTGCCAGTAGTATCTTGGTCGGGGGGAACACTGAAGCTTTCTTT
CASSILVGGNTEAFF
>15|TRBV6-2/TRBV6-3|once|NA|TRBJ2-5
TGTGCCAGCAACCCCGGGACTCAGGCGGGTGAGACCCAGTACTTC
CASNPGTQAGETQYF
>14|TRBV18|few|TRBD1|TRBJ1-2
TGTGCCAGCTCAGGACAGGTTGGCGACTATGGCTACACCTTC
CASSGQVGDYGYTF
>11|TRBV27|NA|NA|TRBJ1-5
TGTGCCAGCAGTCTGAATCAGCCCCAGCATTTT
CASSLNQPQHF
>15|TRBV9|NA|NA|TRBJ2-1
TGTGCCAGCAGCTCGGACGGGAGCTCCTACAATGAGCAGTTCTTC
CASSSDGSSYNEQFF